Listed here are 11 T cell receptor beta chains from one sample, sequenced in a study of T cells in Graves' hyperthyroidism and ophthalmopathy. TCR beta CDR3 regions were amplified from RNA. In the first-round RT-PCR of the TCR CDR3, the HTBI primer set was used. TCRdb fed the multiplex PCR reads into MiXCR, producing one record per CDR3 protein. The data contain around 530,000 distinct CDR3 sequences, more than 15% of them singletons. The sequencing sample was made of blood. These receptors were taken from a woman aged 18-30 years with Graves' ophthalmopathy.

This clonotype was counted between two and nine times. The V and J genes are TRBV6-5 and TRBJ1-2, with 10 bases fitting TRBD1. Trimming took 0 bases from V and 3 from J; bases not matched to a gene: 1. The CDR3 is 15 amino acids. Germline values: CDR1 MNHEY, CDR2 SVGAGI. The CDR3 bases are TGTGCCAGCAGTTACTCGGGACAGGGGCACTATGGCTACACCTTC. Amino acids: CASSYSGQGHYGYTF.

CDR3 protein: CASSQEEGRGWLSGANVLTF. CDR3 nucleotides: TGCGCCAGCAGCCAAGAGGAGGGGAGAGGTTGGCTTTCTGGGGCCAACGTCCTGACTTTC. V usage is TRBV4-1 and J usage is TRBJ2-6, with D possibly TRBD2 on 6 matching bases. V was clipped by 0 bases and J by 1 base, with 19 bases between them. The CDR3 is 20 residues long. Germline values: CDR1 MGHRA, CDR2 YSYEKL.

This clonotype was seen at least ten times. This rearrangement joins TRBV7-8 to TRBJ2-5, with D perhaps matching TRBD1 (6 bases). The germline V and J ends were trimmed by 1 base and 4 bases, with 13 bases remaining between them. In germline, CDR1 is SGHVS, CDR2 FQNEAQ. This CDR3 has 15 residues. The CDR3 DNA follows: TGTGCCAGCAGCTTAGGCGCTCAGGGGTCAGAGACCCAGTACTTC. This sequence encodes CASSLGAQGSETQYF.

The rearrangement uses TRBV9 and TRBJ1-2, with D tentatively TRBD1 (5 bases). CDR1 is SGDLS and CDR2 is YYNGEE in the germline V gene. Trimming took 2 bases from V and 5 from J, leaving 19 bases between them. The CDR3 extends over 16 amino acids. CDR3 loop: CASSVGKGTGLYGYTF. CDR3 DNA: TGTGCCAGCAGCGTGGGGAAAGGGACCGGATTGTATGGCTACACCTTC. The whole variable domain, remainder taken from reference TRBV9 and TRBJ1-2, is DSGVTQTPKHLITATGQRVTLRCSPRSGDLSVYWYQQSLDQGLQFLIQYYNGEERAKGNILERFSAQQFPDLHSELNLSSLELGDSALYFCASSVGKGTGLYGYTFGSGTRLTVV.

The rearrangement links TRBV27 to TRBJ1-1; 9 nucleotides align to TRBD1. V lost 0 bases, J lost 9 bases, and 8 bases stayed unmatched. Germline CDR1 reads MNHEY; CDR2 reads SMNVEV (reference sequence). The CDR3 is 15 amino acids. The CDR3: CASSLSGQGFGKAFF. The CDR3 DNA reads TGTGCCAGCAGTTTATCGGGACAGGGCTTTGGGAAAGCTTTCTTT.

The V gene is TRBV19, the J gene TRBJ1-2, with D unresolved. Trimming removed 9 bases at V and 8 bases at J, with 7 bases between. CDR3 size: 9 residues. CDR1 LNHDA and CDR2 SQIVND come from the germline V gene (reference sequence). Here the CDR3 reads CARDSGYTF. The CDR3 nucleotides read TGTGCCAGGGACTCCGGCTACACCTTC.

V gene TRBV29-1 combines with J gene TRBJ2-5; perhaps TRBD1 as D (6 bases). Germline values: CDR1 SQVTM, CDR2 ANQGSEA. CDR3 length equals 13 residues. V was cut by 8 bases and J by 5 bases, with 18 bases left in between. CDR3 coding DNA: TGCAGCTCCCGGGAACAGGGATTGGAGACCCAGTACTTC. Translated: CSSREQGLETQYF.

V is TRBV28 and J is TRBJ2-1, with TRBD2 identical over 13 bases. Trimming took 5 bases from V and 3 from J; bases not matched to a gene: 10. The CDR3 loop spans 18 amino acids. In germline, CDR1 is MDHEN, CDR2 SYDVKM. The CDR3, as DNA: TGTGCCAGCAGTGGAATTTCCGGGACTAGCGGGAACTACAATGAGCAGTTCTTC. Amino acids: CASSGISGTSGNYNEQFF.

This clonotype was seen only a few times. The rearrangement joins TRBV7-9 to TRBJ2-1; D may be TRBD2 (6 bases). The CDR3 runs 14 residues. Germline loops: CDR1 SEHNR, CDR2 FQNEAQ (reference sequence). V lost 5 bases to trimming and J lost 4 bases, with 12 bases between them. CDR3 nucleotide sequence: TGTGCCAGCAGCCCCCGCGGGGTTTACAATGAGCAGTTCTTC. Residues: CASSPRGVYNEQFF.

The table lists this clonotype with many counts. The V gene is TRBV18, the J gene TRBJ1-2; D is unclear. The length of the CDR3 is 13 residues. Germline lookup yields CDR1 KGHSH and CDR2 LQKENI. Trimming pared 5 bases from V and 4 bases from J, leaving 11 bases between. CDR3 in amino acids: CASSFDGSYGYTF. In DNA, the CDR3 is TGTGCCAGCTCATTCGACGGATCCTATGGCTACACCTTC.

The chain is built from TRBV7-8 and TRBJ1-6; perhaps TRBD1 as D (5 bases). CDR3 length equals 16 residues. V was clipped by 5 bases and J by 0 bases, with 11 bases between them. From germline, CDR1 is SGHVS and CDR2 FQNEAQ. CDR3 loop: CASSPSGGSYNSPLHF. The CDR3 DNA reads as TGTGCCAGCAGCCCCTCTGGGGGCTCCTATAATTCACCCCTCCACTTT.